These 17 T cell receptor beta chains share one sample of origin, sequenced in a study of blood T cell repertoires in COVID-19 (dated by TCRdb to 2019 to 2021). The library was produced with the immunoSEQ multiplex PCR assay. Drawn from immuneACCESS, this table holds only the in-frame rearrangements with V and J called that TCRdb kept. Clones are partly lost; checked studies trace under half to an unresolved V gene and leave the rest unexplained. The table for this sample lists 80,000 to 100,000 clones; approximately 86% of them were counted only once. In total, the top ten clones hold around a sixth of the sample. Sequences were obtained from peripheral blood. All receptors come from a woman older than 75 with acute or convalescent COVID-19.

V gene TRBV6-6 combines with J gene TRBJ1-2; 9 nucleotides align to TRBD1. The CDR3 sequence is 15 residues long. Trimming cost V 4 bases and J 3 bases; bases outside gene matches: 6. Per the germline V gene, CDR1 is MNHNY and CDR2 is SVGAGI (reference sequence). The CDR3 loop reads CASSSRQGEDYGYTF. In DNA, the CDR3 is TGTGCCAGCAGTTCCAGACAGGGGGAGGACTATGGCTACACCTTC.

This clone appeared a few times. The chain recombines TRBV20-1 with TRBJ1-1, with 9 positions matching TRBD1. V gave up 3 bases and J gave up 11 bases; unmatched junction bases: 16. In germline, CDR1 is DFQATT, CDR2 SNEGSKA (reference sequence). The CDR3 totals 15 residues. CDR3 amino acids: CSASPSPGTGKGAFF. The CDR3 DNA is TGCAGTGCTAGTCCATCGCCCGGGACAGGGAAGGGTGCTTTCTTT.

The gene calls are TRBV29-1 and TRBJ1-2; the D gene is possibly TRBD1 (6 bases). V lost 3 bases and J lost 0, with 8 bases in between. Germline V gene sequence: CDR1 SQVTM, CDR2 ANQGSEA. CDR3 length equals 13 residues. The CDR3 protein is CSVDGGTNYGYTF. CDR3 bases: TGCAGCGTTGATGGGGGCACTAACTATGGCTACACCTTC.

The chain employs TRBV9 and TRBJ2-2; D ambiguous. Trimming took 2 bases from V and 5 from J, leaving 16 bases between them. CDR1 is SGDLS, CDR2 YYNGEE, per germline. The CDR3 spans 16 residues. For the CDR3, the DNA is TGTGCCAGCAGCGTCAGTATTAATAAAAATACCGGGGAGCTGTTTTTT. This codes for CASSVSINKNTGELFF.

As DNA, the CDR3 is TGCGCCAGCAGCTTGACTTTTTCCGAAGGCTACACCTTC. As protein: CASSLTFSEGYTF. The chain has TRBV5-1 and TRBJ1-2; D not resolved. The CDR3 spans 13 residues. CDR1 and CDR2 (germline): SGHRS, YFSETQ. Trimming pared 1 base from V and 8 bases from J, leaving 12 bases between.

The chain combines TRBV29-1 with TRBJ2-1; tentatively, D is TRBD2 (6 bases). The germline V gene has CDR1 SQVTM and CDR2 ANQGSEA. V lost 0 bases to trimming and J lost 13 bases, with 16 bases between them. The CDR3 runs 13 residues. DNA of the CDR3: TGCAGCGTTGAAGATATAGGGGACTGGCGTCAGTTCTTC. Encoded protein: CSVEDIGDWRQFF.

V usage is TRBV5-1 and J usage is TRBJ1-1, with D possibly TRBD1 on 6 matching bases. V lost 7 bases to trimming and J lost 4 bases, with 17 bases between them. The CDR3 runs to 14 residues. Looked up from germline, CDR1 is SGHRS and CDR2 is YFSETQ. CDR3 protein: CASSRAQGSTEAFF. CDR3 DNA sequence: TGCGCCAGCTCCCGAGCTCAGGGGAGCACTGAAGCTTTCTTT.

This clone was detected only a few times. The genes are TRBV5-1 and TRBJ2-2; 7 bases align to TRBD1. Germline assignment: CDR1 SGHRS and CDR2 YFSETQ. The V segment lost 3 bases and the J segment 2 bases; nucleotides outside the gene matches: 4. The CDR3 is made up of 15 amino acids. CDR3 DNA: TGCGCCAGCAGCTGGGACAGACCAAACACCGGGGAGCTGTTTTTT. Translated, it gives CASSWDRPNTGELFF.

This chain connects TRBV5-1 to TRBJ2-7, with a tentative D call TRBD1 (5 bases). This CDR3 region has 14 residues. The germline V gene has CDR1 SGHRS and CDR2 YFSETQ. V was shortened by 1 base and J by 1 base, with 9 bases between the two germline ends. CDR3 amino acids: CASSLRGRSYEQYF. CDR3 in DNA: TGCGCCAGCAGCTTGAGGGGCAGATCCTACGAGCAGTACTTC. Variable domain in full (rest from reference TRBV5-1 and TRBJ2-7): KAGVTQTPRYLIKTRGQQVTLSCSPISGHRSVSWYQQTPGQGLQFLFEYFSETQRNKGNFPGRFSGRQFSNSRSEMNVSTLELGDSALYLCASSLRGRSYEQYFGPGTRLTVT.

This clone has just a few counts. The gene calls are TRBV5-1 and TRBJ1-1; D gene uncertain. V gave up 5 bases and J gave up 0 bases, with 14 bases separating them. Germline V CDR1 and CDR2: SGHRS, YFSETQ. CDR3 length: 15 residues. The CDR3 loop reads CASRPGERMNTEAFF. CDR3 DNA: TGCGCCAGCAGGCCGGGTGAGCGGATGAACACTGAAGCTTTCTTT.

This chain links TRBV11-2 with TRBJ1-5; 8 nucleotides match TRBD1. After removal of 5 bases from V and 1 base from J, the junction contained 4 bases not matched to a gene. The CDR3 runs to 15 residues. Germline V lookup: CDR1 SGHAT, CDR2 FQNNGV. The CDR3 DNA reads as TGTGCCAGCAGCCCCCAGGGGGCCAGCAATCAGCCCCAGCATTTT. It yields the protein CASSPQGASNQPQHF.

CDR3 residues: CASSQDFHSSYGYTF. The DNA for the CDR3 is TGCGCCAGCAGCCAAGATTTTCACAGCTCCTATGGCTACACCTTC. V and J are TRBV4-1 and TRBJ1-2, with D unclear. The CDR3 is 15 amino acids. The germline V gene encodes CDR1 MGHRA and CDR2 YSYEKL. Trimming pared 0 bases from V and 4 bases from J, leaving 12 bases between.

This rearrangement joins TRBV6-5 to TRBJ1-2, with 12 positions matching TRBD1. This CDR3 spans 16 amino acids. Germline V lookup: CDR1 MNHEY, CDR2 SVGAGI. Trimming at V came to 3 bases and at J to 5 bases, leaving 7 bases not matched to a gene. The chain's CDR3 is CASSYIGTGGAYGYTF. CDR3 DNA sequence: TGTGCCAGCAGTTATATAGGGACAGGGGGCGCATATGGCTACACCTTC.

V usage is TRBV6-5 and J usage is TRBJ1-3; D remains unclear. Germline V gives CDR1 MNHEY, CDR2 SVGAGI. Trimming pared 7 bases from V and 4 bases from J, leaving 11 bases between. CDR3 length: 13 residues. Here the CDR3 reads CASIGVFGNTIYF. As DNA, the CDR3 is TGTGCCAGCATCGGTGTCTTCGGAAACACCATATATTTT.

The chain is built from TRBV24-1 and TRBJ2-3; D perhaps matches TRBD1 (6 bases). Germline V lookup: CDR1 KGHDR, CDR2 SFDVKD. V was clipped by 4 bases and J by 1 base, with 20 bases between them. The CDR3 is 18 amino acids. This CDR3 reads CATSDFNAPGHRTDTQYF. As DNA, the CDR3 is TGTGCCACCAGTGACTTTAACGCACCGGGACACCGCACAGATACGCAGTATTTT.

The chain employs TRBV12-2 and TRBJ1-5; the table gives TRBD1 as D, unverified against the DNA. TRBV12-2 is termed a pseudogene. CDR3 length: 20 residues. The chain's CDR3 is CASRLGLRDRGIISNQPQHF. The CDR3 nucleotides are TGTGCAAGTCGCTTAGGCCTAAGGGACAGGGGTATTATCAGCAATCAGCCCCAGCATTTT.

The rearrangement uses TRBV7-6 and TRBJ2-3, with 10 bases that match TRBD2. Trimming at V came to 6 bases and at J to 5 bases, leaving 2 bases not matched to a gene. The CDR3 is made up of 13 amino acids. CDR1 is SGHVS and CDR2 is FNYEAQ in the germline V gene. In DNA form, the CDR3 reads TGTGCCAGCAGACAGCGGGGGGGAGATACGCAGTATTTT. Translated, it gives CASRQRGGDTQYF.